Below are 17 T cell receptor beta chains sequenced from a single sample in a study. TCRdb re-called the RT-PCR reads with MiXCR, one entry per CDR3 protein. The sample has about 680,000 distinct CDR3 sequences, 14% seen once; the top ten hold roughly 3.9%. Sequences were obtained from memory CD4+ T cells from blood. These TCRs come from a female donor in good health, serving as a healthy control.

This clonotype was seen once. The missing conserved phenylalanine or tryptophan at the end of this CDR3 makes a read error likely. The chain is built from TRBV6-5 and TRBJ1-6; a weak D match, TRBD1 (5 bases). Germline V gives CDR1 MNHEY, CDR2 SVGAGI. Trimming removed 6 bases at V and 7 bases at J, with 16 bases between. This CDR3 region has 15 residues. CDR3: CASSPRDGRNSPLHV. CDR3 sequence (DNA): TGTGCCAGCAGCCCCCGGGACGGGAGGAATTCACCCCTCCACGTT.

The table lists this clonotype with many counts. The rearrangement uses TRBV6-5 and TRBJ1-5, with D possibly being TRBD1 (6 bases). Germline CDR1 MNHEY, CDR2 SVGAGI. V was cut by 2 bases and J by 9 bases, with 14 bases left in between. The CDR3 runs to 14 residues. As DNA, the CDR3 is TGTGCCAGCAGTTACGGGGTCCTAGGGGGGCCCCAGCATTTT. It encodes CASSYGVLGGPQHF.

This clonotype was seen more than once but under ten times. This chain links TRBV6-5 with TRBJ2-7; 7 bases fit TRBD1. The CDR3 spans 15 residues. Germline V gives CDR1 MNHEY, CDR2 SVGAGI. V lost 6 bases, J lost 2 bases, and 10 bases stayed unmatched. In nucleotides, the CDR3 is TGTGCCAGCAGCAGCCGGACAGGAAGAGCCTACGAGCAGTACTTC. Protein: CASSSRTGRAYEQYF.

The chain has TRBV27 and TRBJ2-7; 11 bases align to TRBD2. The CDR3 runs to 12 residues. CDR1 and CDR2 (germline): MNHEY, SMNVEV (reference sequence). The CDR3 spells CVTSGSGYEQYF. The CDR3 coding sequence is TGTGTTACTAGCGGGAGTGGATACGAGCAGTACTTC.

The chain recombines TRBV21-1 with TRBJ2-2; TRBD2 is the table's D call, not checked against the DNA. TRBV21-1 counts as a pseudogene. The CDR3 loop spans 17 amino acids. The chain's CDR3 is CASSLSEVAGGPGELFF. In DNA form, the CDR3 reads TGTGCCAGCAGCCTTAGCGAGGTAGCGGGGGGCCCCGGGGAGCTGTTTTTT.

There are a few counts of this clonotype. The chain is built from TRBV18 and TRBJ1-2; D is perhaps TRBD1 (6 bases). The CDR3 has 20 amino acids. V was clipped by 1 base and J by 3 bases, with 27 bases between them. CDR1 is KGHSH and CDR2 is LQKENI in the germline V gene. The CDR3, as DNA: TGTGCCAGCTCACCACGGTTGCGGGACTCTCCACTAAGGGGGTACTATGGCTACACCTTC. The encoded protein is CASSPRLRDSPLRGYYGYTF.

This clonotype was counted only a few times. The CDR3 coding sequence is TGTGCCATCAGTGAAGGGCCAGGGAGCTACGAGCAGTACTTC. The encoded protein is CAISEGPGSYEQYF. The chain links TRBV10-3 to TRBJ2-7; TRBD1 or TRBD2 may be the D gene (5 bases each). The CDR3 totals 14 residues. Trimming removed 3 bases at V and 3 bases at J, with 12 bases between. The germline V gene has CDR1 ENHRY and CDR2 SYGVKD.

CDR3 in DNA: TGTGCCAGCAGCCCAAGGCCCCGGGGCACTGAGCAGTTCTTC. It yields the protein CASSPRPRGTEQFF. The J gene is TRBJ2-1, the V gene TRBV11-3; either TRBD1 or TRBD2 may supply D (5 bases each). The V gene's germline CDR1 is SGHNT and CDR2 YENEEA. The CDR3 sequence is 14 residues long. With 5 bases removed from V and 9 bases from J, the gap between germline ends came to 17 bases.

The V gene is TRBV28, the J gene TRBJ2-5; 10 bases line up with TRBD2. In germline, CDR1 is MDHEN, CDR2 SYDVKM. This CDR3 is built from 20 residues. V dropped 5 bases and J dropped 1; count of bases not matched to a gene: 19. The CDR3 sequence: CASSPMWGSSGSNGQETQYF. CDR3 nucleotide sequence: TGTGCCAGCAGTCCCATGTGGGGGTCTAGCGGGAGTAATGGCCAAGAGACCCAGTACTTC.

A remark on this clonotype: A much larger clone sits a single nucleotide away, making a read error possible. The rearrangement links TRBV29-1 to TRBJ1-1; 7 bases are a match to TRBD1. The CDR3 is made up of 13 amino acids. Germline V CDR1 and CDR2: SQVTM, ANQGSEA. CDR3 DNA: TGCAGCGCCTCGGACAGGAAGAACACTAAAGCTTTCTTT. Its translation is CSASDRKNTKAFF.

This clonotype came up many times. CDR3 DNA sequence: TGTGCCAGCAGCCCCCGCTCCTACAATGAGCAGTTCTTC. Translation gives CASSPRSYNEQFF. This chain uses TRBV7-9 with TRBJ2-1; D uncertain. V lost 5 bases and J 0 bases, leaving 5 bases between the germline ends. CDR1 and CDR2 from the germline V gene are SEHNR and FQNEAQ (reference sequence). The CDR3 has 13 residues.

For the CDR3, the DNA is TGTGCCAGCAGCTTACCGGGACAGGGGGCGGGTGAGCAGTTCTTC. It is translated as CASSLPGQGAGEQFF. V usage is TRBV7-8 and J usage is TRBJ2-1; 12 bases fit TRBD1. CDR3 size: 15 residues. CDR1 is SGHVS and CDR2 is FQNEAQ in the germline V gene. V shed 2 bases and J 9 bases; nucleotides not matched to a gene: 5.

DNA of the CDR3: TGTGCCAGTAGTATGTTGGCTTCTGCGGTTGCATACAATGAGCAGTTCTTC. This gives the protein CASSMLASAVAYNEQFF. The chain carries TRBV19 and TRBJ2-1; D call uncertain. CDR3 size: 17 residues. Germline lookup yields CDR1 LNHDA and CDR2 SQIVND (reference sequence). V was cut by 3 bases and J by 4 bases, with 19 bases left in between. Full variable domain (outside the CDR3, taken from reference TRBV19 and TRBJ2-1): DGGITQSPKYLFRKEGQNVTLSCEQNLNHDAMYWYRQDPGQGLRLIYYSQIVNDFQKGDIAEGYSVSREKKESFPLTVTSAQKNPTAFYLCASSMLASAVAYNEQFFGPGTRLTVL.

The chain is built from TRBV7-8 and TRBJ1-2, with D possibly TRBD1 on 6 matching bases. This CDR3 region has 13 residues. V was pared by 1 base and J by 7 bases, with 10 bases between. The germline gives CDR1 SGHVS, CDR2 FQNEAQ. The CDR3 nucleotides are TGTGCCAGCAGCTTAGAGCAGGGGCTTGGCTACACCTTC. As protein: CASSLEQGLGYTF.

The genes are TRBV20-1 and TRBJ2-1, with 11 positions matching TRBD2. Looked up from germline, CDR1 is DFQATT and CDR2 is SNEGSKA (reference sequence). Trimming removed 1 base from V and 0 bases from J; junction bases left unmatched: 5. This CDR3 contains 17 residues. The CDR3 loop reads CSARASSGRVSYNEQFF. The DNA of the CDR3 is TGCAGTGCTAGAGCCAGTAGCGGGAGGGTCTCCTACAATGAGCAGTTCTTC.

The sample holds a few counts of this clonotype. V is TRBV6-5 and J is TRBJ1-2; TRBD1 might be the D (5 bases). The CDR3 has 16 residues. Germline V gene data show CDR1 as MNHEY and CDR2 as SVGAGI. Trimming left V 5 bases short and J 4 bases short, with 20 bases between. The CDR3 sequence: CASSPELRGRVYGYTF. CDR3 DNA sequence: TGTGCCAGCAGTCCCGAATTACGGGGGAGAGTCTATGGCTACACCTTC.

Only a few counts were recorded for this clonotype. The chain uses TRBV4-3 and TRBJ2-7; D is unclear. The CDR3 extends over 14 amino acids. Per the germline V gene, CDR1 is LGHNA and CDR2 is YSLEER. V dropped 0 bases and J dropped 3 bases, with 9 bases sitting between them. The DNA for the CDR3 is TGCGCCAGCAGCCAAGAGGGCAGACACTACGAGCAGTACTTC. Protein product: CASSQEGRHYEQYF.